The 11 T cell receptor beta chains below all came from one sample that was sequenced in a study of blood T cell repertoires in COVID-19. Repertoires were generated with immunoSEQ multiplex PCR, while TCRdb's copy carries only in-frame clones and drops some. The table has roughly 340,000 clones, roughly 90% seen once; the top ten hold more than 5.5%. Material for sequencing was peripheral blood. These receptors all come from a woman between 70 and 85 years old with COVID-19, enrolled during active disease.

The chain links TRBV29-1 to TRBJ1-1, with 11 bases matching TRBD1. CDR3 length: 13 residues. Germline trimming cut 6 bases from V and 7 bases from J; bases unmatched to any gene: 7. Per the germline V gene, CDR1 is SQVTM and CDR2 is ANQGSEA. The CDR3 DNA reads TGCAGCGTGTGCAGGACAGGGGGCCGTGAAGCTTTCTTT. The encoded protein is CSVCRTGGREAFF.

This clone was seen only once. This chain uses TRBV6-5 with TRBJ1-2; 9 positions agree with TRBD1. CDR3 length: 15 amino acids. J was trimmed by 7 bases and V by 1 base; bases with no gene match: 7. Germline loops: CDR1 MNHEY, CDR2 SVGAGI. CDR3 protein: CASSYLPTGGLGYTF. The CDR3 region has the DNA TGTGCCAGCAGTTACTTACCAACAGGGGGCCTTGGCTACACCTTC.

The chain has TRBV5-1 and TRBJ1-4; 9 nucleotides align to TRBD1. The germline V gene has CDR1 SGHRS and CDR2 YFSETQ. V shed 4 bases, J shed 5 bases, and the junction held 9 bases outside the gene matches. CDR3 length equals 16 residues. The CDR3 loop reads CASSRDRVGGNEKLFF. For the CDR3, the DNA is TGCGCCAGCAGCCGGGACAGGGTCGGGGGGAATGAAAAACTGTTTTTT.

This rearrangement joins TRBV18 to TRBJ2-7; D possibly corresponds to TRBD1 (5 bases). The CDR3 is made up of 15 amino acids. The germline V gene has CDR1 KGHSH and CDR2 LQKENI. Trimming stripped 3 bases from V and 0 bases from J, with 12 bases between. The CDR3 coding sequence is TGTGCCAGCTCACCCTTGACAGTGAGCTCCTACGAGCAGTACTTC. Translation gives CASSPLTVSSYEQYF.

The CDR3 loop is CAILGGLRGEQFF. CDR3 DNA sequence: TGTGCTATATTGGGGGGGCTTCGTGGTGAGCAGTTCTTC. The chain carries TRBV12-5 and TRBJ2-1; D is possibly TRBD2 (7 bases). The CDR3 is 13 residues long. Germline loops: CDR1 LGHNT, CDR2 FRNRAP. Trimming took 10 bases from V and 9 from J, leaving 19 bases between them.

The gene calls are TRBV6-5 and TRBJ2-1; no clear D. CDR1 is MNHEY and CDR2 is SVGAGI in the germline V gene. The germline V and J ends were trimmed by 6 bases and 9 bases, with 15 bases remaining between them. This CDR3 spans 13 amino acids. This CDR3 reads CASRNSYTIEQFF. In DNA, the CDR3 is TGTGCCAGCAGGAACTCCTATACGATTGAGCAGTTCTTC.

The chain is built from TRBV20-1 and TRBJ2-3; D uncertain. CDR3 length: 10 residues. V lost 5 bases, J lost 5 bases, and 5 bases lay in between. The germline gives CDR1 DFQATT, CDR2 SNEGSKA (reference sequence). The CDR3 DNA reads TGCAGTGCTCTGAGAGATACGCAGTATTTT. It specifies CSALRDTQYF.

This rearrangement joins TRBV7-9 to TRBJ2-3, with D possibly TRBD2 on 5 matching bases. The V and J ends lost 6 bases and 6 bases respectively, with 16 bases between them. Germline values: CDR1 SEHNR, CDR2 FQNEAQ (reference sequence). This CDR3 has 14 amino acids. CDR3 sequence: CASSFSATVDTQYF. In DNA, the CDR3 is TGTGCCAGCAGTTTTAGCGCCACGGTCGATACGCAGTATTTT.

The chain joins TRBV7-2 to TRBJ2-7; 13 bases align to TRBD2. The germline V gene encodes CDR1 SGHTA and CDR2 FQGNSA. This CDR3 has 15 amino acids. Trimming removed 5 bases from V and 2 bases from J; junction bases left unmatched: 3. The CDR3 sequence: CASSTTSGGAYEQYF. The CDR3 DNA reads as TGTGCCAGCAGCACAACTAGCGGGGGGGCCTACGAGCAGTACTTC.

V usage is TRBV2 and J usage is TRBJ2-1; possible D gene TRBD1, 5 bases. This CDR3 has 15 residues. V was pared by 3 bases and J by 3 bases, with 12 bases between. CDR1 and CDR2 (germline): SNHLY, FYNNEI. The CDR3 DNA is TGTGCCAGCAGTGAGAGGCAGGGAAACTACAATGAGCAGTTCTTC. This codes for CASSERQGNYNEQFF.

Here the CDR3 reads CASSLAGTGVTEAFF. DNA of the CDR3: TGTGCCAGCAGCTTGGCTGGGACAGGGGTCACTGAAGCTTTCTTT. V usage is TRBV5-6 and J usage is TRBJ1-1; 10 bases are shared with TRBD1. With V trimmed by 0 bases and J by 4 bases, 3 bases remained unmatched. CDR1 and CDR2 from the germline V gene are SGHDT and YYEEEE. The CDR3 extends over 15 amino acids.